The rows below give T cell receptor beta chains drawn from one sample of a study of cytomegalovirus exposure and HLA in healthy donors. Profiling relied on immunoSEQ multiplex PCR, and the TCRdb table lists in-frame clones only, not all of them. The data hold 75,000 to 90,000 clones, with 96% observed a single time. The specimen was PBMCs. All receptors derive from a man aged 18 to 29 in good health and CMV-seropositive. The CDR3 runs from the conserved cysteine through the conserved F or W. Clone size is stated in some rows and not others, as once, few, many or a class when expanded.

>TRBJ2-7|TRBV7-2|NA
CASSPSSYEQYF
>TRBJ2-3|TRBV11-2|NA
CASSLAFRGSDTQYF
>TRBJ1-4|TRBV7-9|NA
CASSPAGNEKLFF
>TRBJ2-2|TRBV28|NA
CASTGLTTGELFF
>TRBJ1-2|TRBV18|NA
CASADNTGPSNYGYTF
>TRBJ1-2|TRBV19|NA
CASSLTGSGYTF
>TRBJ1-2|TRBV2|NA
CASSSGVLYGYTF
>TRBJ1-1|TRBV4-1|NA
CASSPRQANTEAFF
>TRBJ2-5|TRBV19|NA
CASSSRETQYF
>TRBJ2-1|TRBV7-9|NA
CASSPRSASGGYNEQFF
>TRBJ1-1|TRBV15|NA
CATDRQPRYRNTEAFF
>TRBJ1-3|TRBV6-1|NA
CASSEDRGPSGNTIYF
>TRBJ1-2|TRBV7-8|NA
CASSLSRQGPYGYTF
>TRBJ2-7|TRBV7-9|NA
CASSATGGLDEQYF
>TRBJ2-7|TRBV25-1|NA
CASSESAGGQDIYEQYF
>TRBJ1-1|TRBV27|NA
CASGGAAEAFF
>TRBJ1-1|TRBV2|few
CASSGEANTEAFF
>TRBJ1-2|TRBV30|NA
CAWNWGRFNYGYTF
>TRBJ2-5|TRBV7-3|NA
CASSLRPRGVGETQYF
>TRBJ2-3|TRBV7-9|once
CASSFSSTGGAPQYF
>TRBJ1-5|TRBV2|NA
CASSDRESGNQPQHF
>TRBJ1-2|TRBV6-5|once
CASSYSLGGRGQGYTF
>TRBJ2-5|TRBV7-2|NA
CASSLLAGVVGETQYF
>TRBJ2-5|TRBV10-1|once
CASSDPGRAPETQYF
>TRBJ2-7|TRBV7-2|NA
CASSLRDLPYYEQYF
>TRBJ2-3|TRBV7-8|NA
CASSRMGADTDTQYF
>TRBJ2-1|TRBV18|NA
CASSPQGLNEQFF
>TRBJ2-7|TRBV7-9|NA
CASSRRGGLAGGEQYF
>TRBJ2-2|TRBV18|NA
CASSPSQGNTGELFF
>TRBJ1-2|TRBV4-2|NA
CASSHIGQGKGYGYTF
>TRBJ1-1|TRBV6-5|NA
CASRYAGDRNTEAFF
>TRBJ2-5|TRBV29-1|NA
CSVEGPGQLQETQYF
>TRBJ2-2|TRBV5-4|NA
CASSLLAGGPDTGELFF
>TRBJ2-3|TRBV5-1|NA
CASGPGQGRLTDTQYF
>TRBJ2-5|TRBV1|NA
CTSSLRLAGGETQYF
>TRBJ1-4|TRBV27|once
CASSPHQTSNEKLFF
>TRBJ2-1|TRBV7-7|NA
CASSLEASGYEQFF